The clone carrying this TCR beta chain was seen repeatedly, ten times or more. This sample was taken from a study of blood T cells in healthy people across ages. A second PCR of about 6 to 12 cycles used a sample-barcoded 5' primer and a J-beta primer mix. TCRdb redid the calling of the 5' RACE reads with MiXCR, one entry per CDR3 protein. The table shows roughly 1 million distinct CDR3 sequences, with roughly 24% occurring only once. These data also featured in a second study, about T cells of mothers and their children. That report notes: For unrelated pairs as for related ones, thymic selection shapes TCR recombination output similarly.

The source is a girl aged 2 to 9 in good health. The sample taken for sequencing was blood.

The CDR3 region is CASSRSGVREAFF. In DNA form, the CDR3 reads TGTGCCAGCAGCAGATCTGGGGTTCGGGAAGCTTTCTTT. The chain employs TRBV7-3 and TRBJ1-1; D gene unclear. The V gene lost 5 bases and the J gene lost 8 bases, with 15 bases spanning the gap. Germline CDR1 and CDR2: SGHTA and FQGTGA. The CDR3 consists of 13 residues.